This TCR beta chain was sequenced in a study of shared clonotypes between healthy human individuals. Whole-study context: CD8 memory received one plate per donor, CD8 naive two, CD4 memory three and CD4 naive three. Findings and limits, study-wide: Naive CD4 clonotypes were shared across a handful of donors at roughly 5.5%.

Comment on this clone: The antigen is undetermined.

V lost 5 bases, J lost 6 bases, and 11 bases lay in between. The V gene's germline CDR1 is GTSNPN and CDR2 SVGIG (reference sequence). The CDR3 has 12 residues. In the original processing: Junction-only sequences without quality scores were provided by ImmunoSEQ, so filtering was different. Sequencing was performed with immunoSEQ multiplex PCR; in TCRdb, only in-frame clones are kept and a portion is missing. Clonal size and the V and J genes are those of that table, whereas D and trimming came from the DNA. The sample holds approximately 2,000,000 clones, over 85% seen once. Naivety among CD8 cells was defined by CD45RO negativity and positive CCR7 selection, thereby excluding terminally differentiated effector memory CD45RA+ cells.

The V call is TRBV30, the J call TRBJ2-1; D remains unclear. Source material: naive CD8+ T cells from PBMCs. This TCR came from a man younger than 30 in good health. Some clones in this sample may be carry-over from other donors' samples. The CDR3 sequence: CAWVGSPNEQFF. Written as DNA, the CDR3 is TGTGCCTGGGTTGGGTCTCCCAATGAGCAGTTCTTC.